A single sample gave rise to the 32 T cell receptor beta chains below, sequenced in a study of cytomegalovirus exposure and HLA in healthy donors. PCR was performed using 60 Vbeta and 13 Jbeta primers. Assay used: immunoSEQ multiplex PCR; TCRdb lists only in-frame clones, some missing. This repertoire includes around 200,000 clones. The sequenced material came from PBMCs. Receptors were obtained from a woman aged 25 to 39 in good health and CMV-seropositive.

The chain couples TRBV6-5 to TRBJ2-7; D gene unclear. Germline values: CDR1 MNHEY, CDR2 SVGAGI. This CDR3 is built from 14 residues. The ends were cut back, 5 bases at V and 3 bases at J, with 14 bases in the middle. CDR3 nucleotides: TGTGCCAGCAGTGAAGTCCCGCGAGTCTACGAGCAGTACTTC. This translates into CASSEVPRVYEQYF.

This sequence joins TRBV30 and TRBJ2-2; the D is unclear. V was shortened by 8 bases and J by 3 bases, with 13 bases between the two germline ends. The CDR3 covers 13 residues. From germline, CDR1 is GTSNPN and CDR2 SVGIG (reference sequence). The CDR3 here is CARSRLDTGELFF. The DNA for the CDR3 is TGTGCCAGATCACGGTTGGACACCGGGGAGCTGTTTTTT.

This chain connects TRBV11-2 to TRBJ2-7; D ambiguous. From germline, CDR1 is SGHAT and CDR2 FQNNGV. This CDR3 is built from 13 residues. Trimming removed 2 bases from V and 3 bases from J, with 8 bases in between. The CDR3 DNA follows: TGTGCCAGCAGCTTAATCCAGAACTACGAGCAGTACTTC. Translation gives CASSLIQNYEQYF.

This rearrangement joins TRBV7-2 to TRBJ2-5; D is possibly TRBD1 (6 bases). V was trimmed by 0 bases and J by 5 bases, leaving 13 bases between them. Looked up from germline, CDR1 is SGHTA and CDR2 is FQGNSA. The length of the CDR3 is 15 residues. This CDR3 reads CASSLAAGESETQYF. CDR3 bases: TGTGCCAGCAGCTTAGCGGCAGGGGAGAGCGAGACCCAGTACTTC. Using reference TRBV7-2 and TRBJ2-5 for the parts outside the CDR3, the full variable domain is GAGVSQSPSNKVTEKGKDVELRCDPISGHTALYWYRQSLGQGLEFLIYFQGNSAPDKSGLPSDRFSAERTGGSVSTLTIQRTQQEDSAVYLCASSLAAGESETQYFGPGTRLLVL.

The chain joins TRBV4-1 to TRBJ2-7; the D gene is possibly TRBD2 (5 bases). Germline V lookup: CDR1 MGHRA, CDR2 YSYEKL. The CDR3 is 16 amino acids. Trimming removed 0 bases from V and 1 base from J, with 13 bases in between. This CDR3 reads CASSQEGRTGSYEQYF. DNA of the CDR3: TGCGCCAGCAGCCAAGAAGGGCGGACGGGGTCCTACGAGCAGTACTTC.

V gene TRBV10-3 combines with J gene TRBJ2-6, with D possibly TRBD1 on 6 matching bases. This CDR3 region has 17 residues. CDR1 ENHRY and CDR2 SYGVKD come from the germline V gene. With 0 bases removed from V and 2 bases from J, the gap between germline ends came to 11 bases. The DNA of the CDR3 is TGTGCCATCAGTGAGTCGTTAGGGGGACCTGGGGCCAACGTCCTGACTTTC. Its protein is CAISESLGGPGANVLTF.

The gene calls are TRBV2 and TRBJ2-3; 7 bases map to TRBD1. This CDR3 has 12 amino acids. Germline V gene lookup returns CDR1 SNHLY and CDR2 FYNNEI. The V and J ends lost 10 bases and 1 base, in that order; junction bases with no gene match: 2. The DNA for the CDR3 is TGTGCCAACGGACAGGGCACAGATACGCAGTATTTT. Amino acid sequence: CANGQGTDTQYF.

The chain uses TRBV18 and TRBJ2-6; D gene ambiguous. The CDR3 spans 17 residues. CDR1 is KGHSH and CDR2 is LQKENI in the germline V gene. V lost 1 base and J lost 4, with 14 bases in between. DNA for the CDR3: TGTGCCAGCTCACCACAAAATTACGGTTCCGGGGCCAACGTCCTGACTTTC. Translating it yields CASSPQNYGSGANVLTF. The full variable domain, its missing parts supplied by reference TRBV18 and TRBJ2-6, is NAGVMQNPRHLVRRRGQEARLRCSPMKGHSHVYWYRQLPEEGLKFMVYLQKENIIDESGMPKERFSAEFPKEGPSILRIQQVVRGDSAAYFCASSPQNYGSGANVLTFGAGSRLTVL.

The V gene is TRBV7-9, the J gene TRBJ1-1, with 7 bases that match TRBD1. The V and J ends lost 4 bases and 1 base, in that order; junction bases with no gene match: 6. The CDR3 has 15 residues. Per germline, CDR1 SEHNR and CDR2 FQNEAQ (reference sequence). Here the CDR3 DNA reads TGTGCCAGCAGCTCCAATTCAGGGGGGAACACTGAAGCTTTCTTT. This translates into CASSSNSGGNTEAFF.

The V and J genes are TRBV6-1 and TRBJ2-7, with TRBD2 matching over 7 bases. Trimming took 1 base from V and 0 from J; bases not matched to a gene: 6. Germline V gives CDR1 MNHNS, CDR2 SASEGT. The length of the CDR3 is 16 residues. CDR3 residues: CASSEVERDASYEQYF. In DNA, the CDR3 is TGTGCCAGCAGTGAAGTGGAGCGGGATGCCTCCTACGAGCAGTACTTC.

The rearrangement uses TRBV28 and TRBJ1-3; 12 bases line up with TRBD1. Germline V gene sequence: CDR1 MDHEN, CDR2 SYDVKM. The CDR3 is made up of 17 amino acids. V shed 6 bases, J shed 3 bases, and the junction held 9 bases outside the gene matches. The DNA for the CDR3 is TGTGCCAGCAGCCTAGGGGGACAGGGGGCTCATGGAAACACCATATATTTT. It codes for CASSLGGQGAHGNTIYF.

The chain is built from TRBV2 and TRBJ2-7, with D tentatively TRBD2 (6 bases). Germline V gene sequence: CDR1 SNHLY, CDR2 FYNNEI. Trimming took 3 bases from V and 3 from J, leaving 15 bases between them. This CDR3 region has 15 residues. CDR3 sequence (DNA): TGTGCCAGCAGTGACGGGGGAGCTACCCTCTACGAGCAGTACTTC. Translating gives CASSDGGATLYEQYF.

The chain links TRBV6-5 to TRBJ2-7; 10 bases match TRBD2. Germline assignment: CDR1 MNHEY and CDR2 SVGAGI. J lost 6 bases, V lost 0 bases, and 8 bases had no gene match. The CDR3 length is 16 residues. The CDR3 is CASSYSVLAGGREQYF. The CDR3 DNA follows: TGTGCCAGCAGTTACTCTGTTTTAGCGGGAGGACGCGAGCAGTACTTC.

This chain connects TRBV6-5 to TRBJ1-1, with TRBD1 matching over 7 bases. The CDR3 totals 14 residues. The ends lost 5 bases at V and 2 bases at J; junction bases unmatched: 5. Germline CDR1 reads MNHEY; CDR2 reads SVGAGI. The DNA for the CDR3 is TGTGCCAGCAGTGACAACAGGGGTAACACTGAAGCTTTCTTT. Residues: CASSDNRGNTEAFF.

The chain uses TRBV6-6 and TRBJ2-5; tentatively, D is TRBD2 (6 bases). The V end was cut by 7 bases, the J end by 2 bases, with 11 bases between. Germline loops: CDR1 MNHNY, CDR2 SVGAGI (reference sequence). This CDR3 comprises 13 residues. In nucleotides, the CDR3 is TGTGCCAGCACCCCAGCGGGTCAAGAGACCCAGTACTTC. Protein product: CASTPAGQETQYF.

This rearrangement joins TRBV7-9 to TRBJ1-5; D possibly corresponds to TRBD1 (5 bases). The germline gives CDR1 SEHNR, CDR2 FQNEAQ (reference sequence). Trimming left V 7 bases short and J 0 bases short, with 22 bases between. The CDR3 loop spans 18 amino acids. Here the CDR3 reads CASTLGMGGEASNQPQHF. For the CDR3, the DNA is TGTGCCAGCACCTTGGGGATGGGAGGGGAGGCTAGCAATCAGCCCCAGCATTTT. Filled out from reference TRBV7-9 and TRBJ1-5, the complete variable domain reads DTGVSQNPRHKITKRGQNVTFRCDPISEHNRLYWYRQTLGQGPEFLTYFQNEAQLEKSRLLSDRFSAERPKGSFSTLEIQRTEQGDSAMYLCASTLGMGGEASNQPQHFGDGTRLSIL.

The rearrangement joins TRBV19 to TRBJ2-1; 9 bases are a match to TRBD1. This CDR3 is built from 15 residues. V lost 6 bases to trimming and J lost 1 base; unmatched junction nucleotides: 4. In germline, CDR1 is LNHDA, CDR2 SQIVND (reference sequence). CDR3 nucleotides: TGTGCCAGTAGCTTGGGACAGGGATCCTACAATGAGCAGTTCTTC. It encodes CASSLGQGSYNEQFF.

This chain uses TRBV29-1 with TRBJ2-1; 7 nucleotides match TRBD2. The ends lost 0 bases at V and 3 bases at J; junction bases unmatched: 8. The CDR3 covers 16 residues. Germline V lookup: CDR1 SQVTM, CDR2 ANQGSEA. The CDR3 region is CSVEDWQRDFYNEQFF. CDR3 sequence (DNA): TGCAGCGTTGAAGACTGGCAGCGGGATTTCTACAATGAGCAGTTCTTC.

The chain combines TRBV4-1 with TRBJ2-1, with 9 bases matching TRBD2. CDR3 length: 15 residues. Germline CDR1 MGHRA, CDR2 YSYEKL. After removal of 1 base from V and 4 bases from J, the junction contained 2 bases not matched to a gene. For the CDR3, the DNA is TGCGCCAGCAGCCAAGGCGGGGGGGGGTACAATGAGCAGTTCTTC. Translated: CASSQGGGGYNEQFF.

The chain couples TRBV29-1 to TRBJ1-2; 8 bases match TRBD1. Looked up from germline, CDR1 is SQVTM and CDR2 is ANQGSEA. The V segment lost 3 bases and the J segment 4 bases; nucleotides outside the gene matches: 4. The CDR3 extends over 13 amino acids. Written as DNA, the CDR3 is TGCAGCGTTGAGGTAGGGACAGGCTATGGCTACACCTTC. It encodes CSVEVGTGYGYTF.

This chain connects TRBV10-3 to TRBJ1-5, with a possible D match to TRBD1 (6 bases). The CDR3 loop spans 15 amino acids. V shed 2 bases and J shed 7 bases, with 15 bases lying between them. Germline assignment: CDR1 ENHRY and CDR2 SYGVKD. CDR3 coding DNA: TGTGCCATCAGTGAGGGGACACAGGGCTGGCAGCCCCAGCATTTT. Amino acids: CAISEGTQGWQPQHF.

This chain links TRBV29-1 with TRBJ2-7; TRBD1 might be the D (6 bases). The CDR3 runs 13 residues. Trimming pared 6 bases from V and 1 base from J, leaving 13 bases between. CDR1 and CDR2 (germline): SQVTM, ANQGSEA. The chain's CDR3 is CSVGAQGSYEQYF. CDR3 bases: TGCAGCGTGGGGGCACAGGGATCCTACGAGCAGTACTTC.

This CDR3 reads CASSLGGGAETQYF. CDR3 sequence (DNA): TGTGCCAGCAGCTTAGGTGGGGGGGCAGAGACCCAGTACTTC. The genes are TRBV7-6 and TRBJ2-5; D is perhaps TRBD2 (7 bases). Trimming pared 1 base from V and 4 bases from J, leaving 10 bases between. This CDR3 is built from 14 residues. Germline loops: CDR1 SGHVS, CDR2 FNYEAQ.

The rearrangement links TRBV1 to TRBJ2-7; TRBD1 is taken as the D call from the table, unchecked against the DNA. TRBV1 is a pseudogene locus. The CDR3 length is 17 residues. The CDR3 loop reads CTSSQDGPGDRGYEQYF. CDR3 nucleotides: TGCACCAGCAGCCAAGATGGTCCAGGGGACCGAGGCTACGAGCAGTACTTC.

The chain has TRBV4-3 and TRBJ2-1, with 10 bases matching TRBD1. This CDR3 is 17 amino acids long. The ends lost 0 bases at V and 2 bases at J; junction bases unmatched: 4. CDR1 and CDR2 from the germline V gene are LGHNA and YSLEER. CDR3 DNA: TGCGCCAGCAGCCAAGATCTTGGGACAGGGGCCTACAATGAGCAGTTCTTC. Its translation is CASSQDLGTGAYNEQFF.

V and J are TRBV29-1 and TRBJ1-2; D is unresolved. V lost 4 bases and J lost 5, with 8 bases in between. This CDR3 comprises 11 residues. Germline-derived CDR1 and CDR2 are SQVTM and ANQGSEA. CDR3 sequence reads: CSVGESYGYTF. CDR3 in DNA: TGCAGCGTTGGCGAGTCGTATGGCTACACCTTC.

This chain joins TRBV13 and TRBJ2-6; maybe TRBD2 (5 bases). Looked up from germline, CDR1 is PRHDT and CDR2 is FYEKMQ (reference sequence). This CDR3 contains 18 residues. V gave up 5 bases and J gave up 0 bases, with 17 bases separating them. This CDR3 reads CASSTRAGPGSGANVLTF. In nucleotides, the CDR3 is TGTGCCAGCAGCACCCGGGCGGGCCCAGGCTCTGGGGCCAACGTCCTGACTTTC.

The CDR3 region is CASSLNDSPNTEAFF. The CDR3 bases are TGCGCCAGCAGCTTGAACGACAGTCCGAACACTGAAGCTTTCTTT. The chain uses TRBV5-1 and TRBJ1-1; D perhaps matches TRBD1 (5 bases). Trimming stripped 1 base from V and 1 base from J, with 11 bases between. The CDR3 loop spans 15 amino acids. The germline CDR1 and CDR2 sequences are SGHRS and YFSETQ.

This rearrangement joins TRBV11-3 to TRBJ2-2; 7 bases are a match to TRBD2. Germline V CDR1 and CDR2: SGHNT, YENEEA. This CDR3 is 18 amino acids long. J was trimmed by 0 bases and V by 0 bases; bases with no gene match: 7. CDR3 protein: CASSLDQSGTANTGELFF. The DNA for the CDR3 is TGTGCCAGCAGCTTAGATCAGAGCGGGACTGCGAACACCGGGGAGCTGTTTTTT.

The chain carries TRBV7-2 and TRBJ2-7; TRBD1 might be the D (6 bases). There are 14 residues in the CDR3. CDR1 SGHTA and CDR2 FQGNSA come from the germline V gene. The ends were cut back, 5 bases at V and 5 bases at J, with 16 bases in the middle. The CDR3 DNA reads TGTGCCAGCAGCCGACAGGACAACAGGGACGAGCAGTACTTC. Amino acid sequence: CASSRQDNRDEQYF.

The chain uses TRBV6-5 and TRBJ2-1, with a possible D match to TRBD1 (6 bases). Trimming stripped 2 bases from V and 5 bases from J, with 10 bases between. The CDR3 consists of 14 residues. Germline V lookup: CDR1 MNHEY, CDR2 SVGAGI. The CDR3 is CASSYRQGHNEQFF. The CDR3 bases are TGTGCCAGCAGTTACCGGCAGGGGCACAATGAGCAGTTCTTC.

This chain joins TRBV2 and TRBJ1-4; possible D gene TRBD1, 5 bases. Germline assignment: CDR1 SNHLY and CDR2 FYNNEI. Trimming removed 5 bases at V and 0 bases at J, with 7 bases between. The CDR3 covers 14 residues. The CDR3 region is CASSSTATNEKLFF. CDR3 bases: TGTGCCAGCAGTTCGACAGCAACTAATGAAAAACTGTTTTTT.